The clone carrying this TCR beta chain has ten or more counts. Individual cDNA molecules were tagged with unique molecular identifiers, the study reported. A single record per CDR3 protein comes from TCRdb applying MiXCR to the 5' RACE reads. Of 70,000 to 75,000 distinct CDR3 sequences listed, 9.5% to 15% are singletons. This CDR3 is built from 15 residues. After removal of 6 bases from V and 6 bases from J, the junction contained 8 bases not matched to a gene. The sample is drawn from a study of early T cells in non-severe SARS-CoV-2 infection. This clonotype originated in an adult who was a healthcare worker with PCR-confirmed SARS-CoV-2 infection or an uninfected control (not recorded which). Sequencing used whole blood. This chain links TRBV12-3 or TRBV12-4 with TRBJ2-2, with 9 bases that match TRBD1. CDR3 protein: CASSKGTGMSGELFF. Written as DNA, the CDR3 is TGTGCCAGCAGCAAGGGGACAGGGATGTCCGGGGAGCTGTTTTTT.